This T cell receptor (beta chain) stems from a study of blood T cells in healthy people across ages. V shed 4 bases, J shed 4 bases, and the junction held 5 bases outside the gene matches. The CDR3 length is 14 residues. Germline CDR1 and CDR2: SGHTA and FQGNSA. This clonotype occurred a few times. Next came a second PCR, run for about 7 to 11 cycles, which used a sample-barcoded 5' primer along with a J-beta primer mix. TCRdb analysed the 5' RACE reads with MiXCR anew, one entry per CDR3 protein. The sample has hundreds of thousands of distinct CDR3 sequences, under 30% seen once. These data also featured in a second study, about T cells of mothers and their children. That source adds: Samples came from three healthy Caucasian mothers and their six children.

The rearrangement uses TRBV7-2 and TRBJ2-5; 8 bases align to TRBD2. The TCR originated in a boy aged 5-17 years in good health. The sample consisted of blood. The CDR3 sequence: CASSSAGDGETQYF. The DNA of the CDR3 is TGTGCCAGCAGCTCAGCGGGGGACGGAGAGACCCAGTACTTC.